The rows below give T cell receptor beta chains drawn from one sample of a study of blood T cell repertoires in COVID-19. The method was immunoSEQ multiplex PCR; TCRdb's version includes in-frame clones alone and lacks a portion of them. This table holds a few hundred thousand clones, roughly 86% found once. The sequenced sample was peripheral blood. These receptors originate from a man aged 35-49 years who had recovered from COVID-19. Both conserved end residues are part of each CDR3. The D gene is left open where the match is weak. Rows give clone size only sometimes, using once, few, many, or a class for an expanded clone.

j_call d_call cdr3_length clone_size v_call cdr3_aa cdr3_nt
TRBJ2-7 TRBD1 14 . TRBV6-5 CASSFTGQLYEQYF TGTGCCAGCAGTTTCACGGGACAGCTTTACGAGCAGTACTTC
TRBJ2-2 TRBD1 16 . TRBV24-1 CATSENRGRVTGELFF TGTGCCACCAGTGAAAACAGGGGGCGAGTCACCGGGGAGCTGTTTTTT
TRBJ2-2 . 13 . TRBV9 CASSPTNTGELFF TGTGCCAGCAGCCCAACTAACACCGGGGAGCTGTTTTTT
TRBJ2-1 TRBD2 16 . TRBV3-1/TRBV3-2 CASSQASGRSRNEQFF TGTGCCAGCAGCCAAGCTAGCGGGAGGTCTAGGAATGAGCAGTTCTTC
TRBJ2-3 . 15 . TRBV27 CASSLGPRMPDTQYF TGTGCCAGCAGTTTGGGGCCCCGGATGCCAGATACGCAGTATTTT
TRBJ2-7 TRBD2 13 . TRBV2 CASSEGTSGEQYF TGTGCCAGCAGTGAAGGGACTAGCGGCGAGCAGTACTTC
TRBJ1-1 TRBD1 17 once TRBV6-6 CASSRSGTGVSNTEAFF TGTGCCAGCAGTCGATCCGGGACAGGGGTTTCGAACACTGAAGCTTTCTTT
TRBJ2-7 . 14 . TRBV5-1 CASSLWTENYEQYF TGCGCCAGCAGCTTGTGGACTGAAAACTACGAGCAGTACTTC
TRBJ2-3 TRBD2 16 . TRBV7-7 CASSASTSGYTDTQYF TGTGCCAGCAGCGCGTCCACTAGCGGCTACACAGATACGCAGTATTTT
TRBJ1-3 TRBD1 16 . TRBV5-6 CASSFPQGASGNTIYF TGTGCCAGCAGCTTCCCACAGGGGGCGTCTGGAAACACCATATATTTT
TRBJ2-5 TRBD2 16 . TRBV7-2 CASSLPPGGRGETQYF TGTGCCAGCAGCCTACCCCCGGGGGGACGTGGGGAGACCCAGTACTTC
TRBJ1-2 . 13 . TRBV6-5 CASSYKRLGGYTF TGTGCCAGCAGTTATAAACGACTAGGTGGCTACACCTTC
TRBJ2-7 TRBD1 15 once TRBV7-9 CASSSPTGDTYEQYF TGTGCCAGCAGCTCCCCGACAGGGGACACCTACGAGCAGTACTTC
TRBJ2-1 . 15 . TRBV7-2 CASSLNPAASNEQFF TGTGCCAGCAGCTTAAACCCCGCGGCTAGCAATGAGCAGTTCTTC
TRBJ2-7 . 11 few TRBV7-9 CASSTYYEQYF TGTGCCAGCAGCACCTACTATGAGCAGTACTTC
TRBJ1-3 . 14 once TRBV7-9 CASSTGVSGNTIYF TGTGCCAGCAGCACCGGGGTGTCTGGAAACACCATATATTTT
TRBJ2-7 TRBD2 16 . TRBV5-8 CASSLNSGRRSYEQYF TGTGCCAGCAGCTTGAATAGCGGGAGAAGATCCTACGAGCAGTACTTC
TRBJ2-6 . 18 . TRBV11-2 CASSLPPGEVSGANVLTF TGTGCCAGCAGCTTACCCCCCGGTGAGGTCTCTGGGGCCAACGTCCTGACTTTC
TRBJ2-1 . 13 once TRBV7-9 CASSGGLYNEQFF TGTGCCAGCAGCGGCGGACTGTACAATGAGCAGTTCTTC
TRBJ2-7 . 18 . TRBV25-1 CASREISVQGRLIYEQYF TGTGCCAGCAGGGAAATTTCGGTGCAGGGGCGGCTTATATACGAGCAGTACTTC
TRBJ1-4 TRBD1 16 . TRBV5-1 CASSIGRGHGNEKLFF TGCGCCAGCAGCATCGGCAGGGGGCATGGTAATGAAAAACTGTTTTTT
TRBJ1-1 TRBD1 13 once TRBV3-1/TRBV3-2 CASSPRDRPEAFF TGTGCCAGCAGCCCCCGGGACAGGCCGGAAGCTTTCTTT
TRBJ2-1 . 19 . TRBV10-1 CASTRWELVWVSSYNEQFF TGCGCCAGCACTAGGTGGGAGCTCGTTTGGGTTAGCTCCTACAATGAGCAGTTCTTC
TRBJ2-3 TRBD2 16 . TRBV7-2 CASSLLSGGLADTQYF TGTGCCAGCAGCTTATTGAGCGGGGGGCTCGCAGATACGCAGTATTTT
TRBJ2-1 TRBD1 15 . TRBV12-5 CASGLGTGIGNEQFF TGTGCTAGTGGACTCGGGACAGGGATCGGCAATGAGCAGTTCTTC
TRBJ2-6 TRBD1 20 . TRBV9 CASSTLVKQGQGSGANVLTF TGTGCCAGCAGCACATTGGTTAAACAGGGACAGGGCTCTGGGGCCAACGTCCTGACTTTC
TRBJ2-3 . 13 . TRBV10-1 CASSMGNTDTQYF TGCGCCAGCTCGATGGGCAACACAGATACGCAGTATTTT
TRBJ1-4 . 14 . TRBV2 CASSVTIFNEKLFF TGTGCCAGCAGTGTGACAATTTTTAATGAAAAACTGTTTTTT
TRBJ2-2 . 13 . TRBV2 CATYGGRTGELFF TGTGCCACCTACGGAGGGAGGACCGGGGAGCTGTTTTTT
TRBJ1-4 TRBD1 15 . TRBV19 CASSIGGQLIEKLFF TGTGCCAGTAGTATTGGGGGACAGCTGATAGAAAAACTGTTTTTT
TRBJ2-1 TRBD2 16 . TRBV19 CASSPFPTSYFDEQFF TGTGCCAGTAGCCCATTTCCGACTAGCTACTTCGATGAGCAGTTCTTC
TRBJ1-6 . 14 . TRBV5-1 CASSSDSNYSPLHF TGCGCCAGCAGCTCGGACTCGAATTATTCACCCCTCCACTTT
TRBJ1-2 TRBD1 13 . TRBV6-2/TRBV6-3 CASSETGALGYTF TGTGCCAGCAGCGAGACAGGGGCGCTTGGCTACACCTTC
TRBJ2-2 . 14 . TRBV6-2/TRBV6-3 CASSYSRGPGELFF TGTGCCAGCAGTTACTCGAGAGGGCCCGGGGAGCTGTTTTTT
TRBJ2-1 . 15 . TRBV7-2 CASSGGQGSGLEQFF TGTGCCAGCAGCGGAGGGCAGGGCTCCGGCTTAGAGCAGTTCTTC
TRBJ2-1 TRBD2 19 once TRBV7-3 CASSLRSSGRLRSYNEQFF TGTGCCAGCAGCTTAAGATCTAGCGGGAGGTTACGCTCCTACAATGAGCAGTTCTTC
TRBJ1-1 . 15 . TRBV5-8 CASSQLFASGTEAFF TGTGCCAGCAGTCAACTTTTTGCTTCGGGAACTGAAGCTTTCTTT
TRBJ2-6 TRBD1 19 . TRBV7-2 CASSLSPGTGGGGANVLTF TGTGCCAGCAGCTTAAGTCCCGGGACAGGGGGCGGTGGGGCCAACGTCCTGACTTTC
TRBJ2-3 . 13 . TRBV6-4 CASSRFRTDTQYF TGTGCCAGCAGTCGGTTTCGCACAGATACGCAGTATTTT
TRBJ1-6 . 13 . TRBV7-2 CASSLRGDSPLHF TGTGCCAGCAGCCTCAGGGGTGATTCACCCCTCCACTTT
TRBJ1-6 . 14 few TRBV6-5 CASRPQGLSFSLHF TGTGCCAGCAGGCCCCAGGGACTTAGCTTCTCCCTCCACTTT
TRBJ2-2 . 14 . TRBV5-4 CASSNSANTGELFF TGTGCCAGCAGTAACTCCGCGAACACCGGGGAGCTGTTTTTT
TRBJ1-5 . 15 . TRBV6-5 CASRTTLNSNQPQHF TGTGCCAGCAGGACTACACTAAATAGCAATCAGCCCCAGCATTTT
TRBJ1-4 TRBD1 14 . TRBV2 CASLGGQYNEKLFF TGTGCCAGCTTGGGGGGACAGTATAATGAAAAACTGTTTTTT
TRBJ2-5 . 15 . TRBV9 CASSVVGSGQETQYF TGTGCCAGCAGCGTAGTAGGTAGCGGCCAAGAGACCCAGTACTTC
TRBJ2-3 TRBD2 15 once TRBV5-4 CASSLGLAGGGTQYF TGTGCCAGCAGCCTGGGACTAGCGGGGGGAGGGACGCAGTATTTT
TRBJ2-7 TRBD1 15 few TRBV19 CASSSRWTGGSEQYF TGTGCCAGTAGTTCCAGGTGGACAGGGGGCAGCGAGCAGTACTTC